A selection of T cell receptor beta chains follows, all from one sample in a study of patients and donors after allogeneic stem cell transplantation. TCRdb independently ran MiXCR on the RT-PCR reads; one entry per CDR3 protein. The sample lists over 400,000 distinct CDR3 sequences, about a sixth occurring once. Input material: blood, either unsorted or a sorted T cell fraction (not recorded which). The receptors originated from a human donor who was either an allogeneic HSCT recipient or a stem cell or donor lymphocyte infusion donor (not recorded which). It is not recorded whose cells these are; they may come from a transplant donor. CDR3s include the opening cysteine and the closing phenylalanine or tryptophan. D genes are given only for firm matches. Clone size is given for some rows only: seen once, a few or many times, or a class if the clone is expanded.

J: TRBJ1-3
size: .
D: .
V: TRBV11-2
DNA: TGTGCCAGCAGCCACCGACAGGGAAACACCATATATTTT
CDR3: CASSHRQGNTIYF

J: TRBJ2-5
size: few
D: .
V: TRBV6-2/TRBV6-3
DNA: TGTGCCAGCATGGGGTACAAGGTACCCCAGTACTTC
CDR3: CASMGYKVPQYF

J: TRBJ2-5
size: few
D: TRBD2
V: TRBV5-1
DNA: TGCGCCAGCAGCTTGTCCACTAGCGGGTTCTCGGGTCAAGAGACCCAGTACTTC
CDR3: CASSLSTSGFSGQETQYF

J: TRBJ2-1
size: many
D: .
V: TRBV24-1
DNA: TGTGCCACCAGTGATTCAGATAGCTCCTACAATGAGCAGTTCTTC
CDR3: CATSDSDSSYNEQFF

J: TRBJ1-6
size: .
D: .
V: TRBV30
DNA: TGTGCCTGGAGTCCGGGCTGGGACGGAAATTCACCCCTCCACTTT
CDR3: CAWSPGWDGNSPLHF

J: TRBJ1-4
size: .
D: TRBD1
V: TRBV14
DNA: TGTGCCAGCAGCCGGAGGGGGCTGGCAACTAATGAAAAACTGTTTTTT
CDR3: CASSRRGLATNEKLFF

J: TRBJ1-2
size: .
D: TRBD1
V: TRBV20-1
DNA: TGCAGTGCGGGACAGGGAGACTATGGCTACACCTTC
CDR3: CSAGQGDYGYTF

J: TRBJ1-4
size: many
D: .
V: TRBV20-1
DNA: TGCAGTGCTAGGGAGGGACGAACTAATGAAAAACTGTTTTTT
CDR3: CSAREGRTNEKLFF

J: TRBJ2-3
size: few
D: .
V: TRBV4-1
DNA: TGCGCCAGCAGCCAAGATGACTCCTACACAGATACGCAGTATTTT
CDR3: CASSQDDSYTDTQYF

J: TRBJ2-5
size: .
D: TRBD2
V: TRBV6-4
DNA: TGTGCCAGGACTAGCGATGGGGAGACCCAGTACTTC
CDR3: CARTSDGETQYF

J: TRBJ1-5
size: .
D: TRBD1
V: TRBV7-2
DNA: TGTGCCAGCAGCTTCCGACAGGGCAGTCAGCCCCAGCATTTT
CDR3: CASSFRQGSQPQHF

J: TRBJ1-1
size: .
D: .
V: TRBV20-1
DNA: TGCAGTGCTCCTACAGGGCTGAACACTGAAGCTTTCTTT
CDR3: CSAPTGLNTEAFF

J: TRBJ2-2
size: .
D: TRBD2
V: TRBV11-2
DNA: TGTGCCAGCAGCTTGGGACTAGCGGGAGCAGCGAACACCGGGGAGCTGTTTTTT
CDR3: CASSLGLAGAANTGELFF

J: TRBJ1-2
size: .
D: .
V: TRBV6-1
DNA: TGTGCCAGCAGCTATACCTGGGAGTATGGCTACACCTTC
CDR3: CASSYTWEYGYTF

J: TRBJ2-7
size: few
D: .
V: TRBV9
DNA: TGTGCCAGCAGCGTCCTCGGGGGAACGGCAGTCGACGAGCAGTACTTC
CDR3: CASSVLGGTAVDEQYF

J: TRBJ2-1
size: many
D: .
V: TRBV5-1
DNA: TGCGCCAGCAGCTTGGGCCTAGGGACACCTTACAATGAGCAGTTCTTC
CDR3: CASSLGLGTPYNEQFF

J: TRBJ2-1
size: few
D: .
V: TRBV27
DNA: TGTGCCAGCACCGCGAGCTCCTACAATGAGCAGTTCTTC
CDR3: CASTASSYNEQFF

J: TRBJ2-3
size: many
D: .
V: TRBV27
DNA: TGTGCCAGCAGAACGTCCGGGATATACCCAGATACGCAGTATTTT
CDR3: CASRTSGIYPDTQYF

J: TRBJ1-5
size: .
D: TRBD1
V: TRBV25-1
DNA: TGTGCCAGCAGGGGGACAGGGGAAAATCAGCCCCAGCATTTT
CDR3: CASRGTGENQPQHF

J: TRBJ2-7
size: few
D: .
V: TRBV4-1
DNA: TGCGCCAGCAGCCTCGTCCACGGATCTACCTACGAGCAGTACTTC
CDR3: CASSLVHGSTYEQYF

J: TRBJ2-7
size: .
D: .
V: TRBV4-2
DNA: TGTGCCAGCAGCCAAGAGAGGGGCTACGAGCAGTACTTC
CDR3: CASSQERGYEQYF

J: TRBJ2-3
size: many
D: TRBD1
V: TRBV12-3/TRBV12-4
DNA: TGTGCCAGCAGCACGGACAGGGGGCGCGAAGATACGCAGTATTTT
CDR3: CASSTDRGREDTQYF

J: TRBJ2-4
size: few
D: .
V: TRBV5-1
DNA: TGCGCCAGCAGCTCACCAGTCGGCGTCCTTCCGTCCAAAAACATTCAGTACTTC
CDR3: CASSSPVGVLPSKNIQYF

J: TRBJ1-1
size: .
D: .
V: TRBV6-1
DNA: TGTGCCACCAAAAGGGGGACAAAGGGGACTGAAGCTTTCTTT
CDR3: CATKRGTKGTEAFF

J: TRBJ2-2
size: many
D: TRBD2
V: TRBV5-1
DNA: TGCGCCAGCCGGGAGGTTAACACCGGGGAGCTGTTTTTT
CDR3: CASREVNTGELFF

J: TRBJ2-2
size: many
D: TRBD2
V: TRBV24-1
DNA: TGTGCCACCCACGATAGCGGGGTGAACACCGGGGAGCTGTTTTTT
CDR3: CATHDSGVNTGELFF

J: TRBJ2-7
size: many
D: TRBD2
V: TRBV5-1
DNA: TGCGCCAGCAGACTTGGGGGACTAGCGGCTAACTACGAGCAGTACTTC
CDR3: CASRLGGLAANYEQYF

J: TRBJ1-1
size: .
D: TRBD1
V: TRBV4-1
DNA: TGCGCCAGCAGCCGGAGGTCGATGGACAGGAGGGTCACTGAAGCTTTCTTT
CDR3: CASSRRSMDRRVTEAFF

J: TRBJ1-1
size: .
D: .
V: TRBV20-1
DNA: TGCAGTGCTAGAGATAGGAGAAGGGGCGAAATGAACACTGAAGCTTTCTTT
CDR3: CSARDRRRGEMNTEAFF

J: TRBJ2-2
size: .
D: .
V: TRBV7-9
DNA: TGTGCCAGCAGCCACCCCTCCGGGGAGCTGTTTTTT
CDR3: CASSHPSGELFF

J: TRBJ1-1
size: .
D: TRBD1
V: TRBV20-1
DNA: TGCAGTGCCCAGAGGACAGGGGGCGTAATAGGGGCTTTCTTT
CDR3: CSAQRTGGVIGAFF

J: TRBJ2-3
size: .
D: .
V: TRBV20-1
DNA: TGCAGTGCTAGATCCAGCACAGATACGCAGTATTTT
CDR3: CSARSSTDTQYF

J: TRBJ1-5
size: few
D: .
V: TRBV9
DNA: TGTGCCAGCAGCATCGGGGTACAGGCCAATCAGCCCCAGCATTTT
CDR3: CASSIGVQANQPQHF

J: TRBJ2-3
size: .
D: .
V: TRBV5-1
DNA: TGCGCCAGCAGCTTGGAGCGGTCCACAGATACGCAGTATTTT
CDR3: CASSLERSTDTQYF

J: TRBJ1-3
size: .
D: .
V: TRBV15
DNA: TGTGCCACCAGCAGAATCTCTACACGGTGGGTTGGAAACACCATATATTTT
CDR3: CATSRISTRWVGNTIYF

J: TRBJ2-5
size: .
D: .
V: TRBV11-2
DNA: TGTGCCAGCAGCTTAAGCCTAGCCGGGGAGACCCAGTACTTC
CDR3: CASSLSLAGETQYF

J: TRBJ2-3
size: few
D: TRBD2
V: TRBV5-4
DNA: TGTGCCAGCAGCTCCGTAGCGGGGTTAACAGATACGCAGTATTTT
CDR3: CASSSVAGLTDTQYF

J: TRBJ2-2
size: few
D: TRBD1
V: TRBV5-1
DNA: TGCGCCAGCAGCCCCGAAACAGGGGTCACCGGGGAGCTGTTTTTT
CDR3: CASSPETGVTGELFF

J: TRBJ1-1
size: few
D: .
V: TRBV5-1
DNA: TGCGCCAGCAGCCTGGACAGTCTGAACACTGAAGCTTTCTTT
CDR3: CASSLDSLNTEAFF

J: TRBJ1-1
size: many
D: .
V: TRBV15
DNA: TGTGCCACCAGCAGAGAGGGGAGAATCACTGAAGCTTTCTTT
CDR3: CATSREGRITEAFF

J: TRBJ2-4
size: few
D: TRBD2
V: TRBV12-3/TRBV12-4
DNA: TGTGCCAGCAGTAAGGGACTAGCGAAGATAGCCAAAAACATTCAGTACTTC
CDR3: CASSKGLAKIAKNIQYF

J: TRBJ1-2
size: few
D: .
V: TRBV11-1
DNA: TGTGCCAGCAGCTTGACTACAGGGTTGCGCTATGGCTACACCTTC
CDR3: CASSLTTGLRYGYTF

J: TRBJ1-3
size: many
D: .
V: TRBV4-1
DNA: TGCGCCAGCAGCCAAGGTATAAACTCTGGAAACACCATATATTTT
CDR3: CASSQGINSGNTIYF

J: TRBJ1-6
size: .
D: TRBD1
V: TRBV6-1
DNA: TGTGCCAGCACCGGACAGGTCAACTCCTATAATTCACCCCTCCACTTT
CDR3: CASTGQVNSYNSPLHF

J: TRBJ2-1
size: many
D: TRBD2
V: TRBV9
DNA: TGTGCCAGCAGCGGGGAGCTAGCGGGAGTACGCATTGAGCAGTTCTTC
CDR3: CASSGELAGVRIEQFF

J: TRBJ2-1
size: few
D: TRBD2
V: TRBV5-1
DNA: TGCGCCAGCAGCTCGACCCCGGGACTAGCTAACAATGAGCAGTTCTTC
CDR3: CASSSTPGLANNEQFF

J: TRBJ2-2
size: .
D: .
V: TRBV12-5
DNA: TGTGCTAGTGGTCCCCAGGACCAGAGAACCGGGGAGCTGTTTTTT
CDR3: CASGPQDQRTGELFF

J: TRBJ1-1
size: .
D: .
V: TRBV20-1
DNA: TGCAGTGCTAGAGTGCCGGGAGCTAACACTGAAGCTTTCTTT
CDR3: CSARVPGANTEAFF

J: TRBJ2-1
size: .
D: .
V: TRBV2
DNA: TGTGCCAGCAGCGTACTCGGGCCCCCCTACAATGAGCAGTTCTTC
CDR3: CASSVLGPPYNEQFF

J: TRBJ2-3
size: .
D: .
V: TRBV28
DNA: TGTGCCAGCAGCCGGGACAATAAGGGGACAGATACGCAGTATTTT
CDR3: CASSRDNKGTDTQYF